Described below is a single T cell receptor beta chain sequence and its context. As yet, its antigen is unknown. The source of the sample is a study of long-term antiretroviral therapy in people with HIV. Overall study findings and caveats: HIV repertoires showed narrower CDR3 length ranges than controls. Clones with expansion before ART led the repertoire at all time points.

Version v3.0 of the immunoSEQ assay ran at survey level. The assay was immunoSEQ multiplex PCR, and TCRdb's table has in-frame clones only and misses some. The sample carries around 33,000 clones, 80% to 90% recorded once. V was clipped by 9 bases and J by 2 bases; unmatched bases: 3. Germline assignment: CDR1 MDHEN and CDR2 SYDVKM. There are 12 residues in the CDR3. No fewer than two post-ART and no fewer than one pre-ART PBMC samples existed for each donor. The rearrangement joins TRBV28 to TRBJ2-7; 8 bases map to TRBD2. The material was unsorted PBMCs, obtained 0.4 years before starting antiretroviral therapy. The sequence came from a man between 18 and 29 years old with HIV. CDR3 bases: TGTGCCAGTTCCGGGAGGGCCTACGAGCAGTACTTC. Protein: CASSGRAYEQYF.